This T cell receptor beta chain was observed in a study of human T cells and chemical hapten exposure. This clonotype was recorded a few times. Using its own MiXCR run on the RACE reads, TCRdb lists one record per CDR3 protein. Of 90,000 or so distinct CDR3 sequences listed, roughly 10% were seen once; the top ten hold 2.2%. Specified time point: patch test 1, 2 weeks after DPC sensitization. The treatment is: therapeutic diphenylcyclopropenone sensitization with weekly scalp DPC. V was cut by 5 bases and J by 7 bases, with 8 bases left in between. CDR1 and CDR2 (germline): SEHNR, FQNEAQ (reference sequence). The CDR3 totals 11 residues.

The rearrangement joins TRBV7-9 to TRBJ1-2; D is ambiguous. The sample here was whole blood, taken in connection with sensitization to the hapten diphenylcyclopropenone (DPC). The sequence came from a man between 35 and 55 years old with alopecia areata. Some clones in this sample may be carry-over from other donors' samples. DNA for the CDR3: TGTGCCAGCAGCCAATCGTCTGGCTACACCTTC. Translation gives CASSQSSGYTF.